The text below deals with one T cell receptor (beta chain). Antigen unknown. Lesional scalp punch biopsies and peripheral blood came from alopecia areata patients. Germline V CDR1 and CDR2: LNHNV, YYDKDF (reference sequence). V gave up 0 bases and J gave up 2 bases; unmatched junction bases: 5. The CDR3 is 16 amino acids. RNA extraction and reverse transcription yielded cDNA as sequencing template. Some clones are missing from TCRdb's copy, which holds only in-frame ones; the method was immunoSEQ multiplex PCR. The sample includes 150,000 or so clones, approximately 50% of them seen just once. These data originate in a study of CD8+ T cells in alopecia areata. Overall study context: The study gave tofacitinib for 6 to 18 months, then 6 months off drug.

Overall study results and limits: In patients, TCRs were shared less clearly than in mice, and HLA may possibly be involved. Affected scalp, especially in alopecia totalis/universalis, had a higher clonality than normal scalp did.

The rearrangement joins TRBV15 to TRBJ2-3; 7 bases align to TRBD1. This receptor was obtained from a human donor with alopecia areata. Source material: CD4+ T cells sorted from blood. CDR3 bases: TGTGCCACCAGCAGAGATCGTGACAGGGTCACAGATACGCAGTATTTT. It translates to CATSRDRDRVTDTQYF.